Listed here are 27 T cell receptor beta chains from one sample, sequenced in a study of beta chain features in type 1 diabetes. As every portion of the isolated RNA was reverse transcribed, the sequencing read expressed TCRB transcripts. Profiled with immunoSEQ multiplex PCR; TCRdb holds only in-frame clones, not every one. The data contain hundreds of thousands of clones, 17% of them seen just once; the ten biggest clones take up about 0.02%. Sequences were obtained from naive CD4+ T cells from blood. These receptor sequences come from a woman younger than 30 in good health.

This clone was picked up a small number of times. Other DNA sequences within the sample encode an identical CDR3. V usage is TRBV5-1 and J usage is TRBJ2-4, with a tentative D call TRBD1 (6 bases). Germline CDR1 reads SGHRS; CDR2 reads YFSETQ. This CDR3 comprises 14 residues. Trimming removed 4 bases from V and 6 bases from J, with 14 bases in between. As DNA, the CDR3 is TGCGCCAGCAGCCCACAGGGATCGGGAAACATTCAGTACTTC. Its protein product is CASSPQGSGNIQYF.

The table lists this clone with a few counts. V gene TRBV7-3 combines with J gene TRBJ2-2, with D perhaps TRBD1 or TRBD2 (5 bases each). CDR3 length: 16 amino acids. V lost 7 bases and J 0 bases, leaving 15 bases between the germline ends. Per the germline V gene, CDR1 is SGHTA and CDR2 is FQGTGA. The CDR3 DNA reads as TGTGCCAGCATGGTGAGGGGCAGAACGAACACCGGGGAGCTGTTTTTT. This gives the protein CASMVRGRTNTGELFF.

V gene TRBV4-3 combines with J gene TRBJ2-1, with 7 bases fitting TRBD2. The CDR3 is 15 residues long. V lost 1 base to trimming and J lost 9 bases; unmatched junction nucleotides: 9. From germline, CDR1 is LGHNA and CDR2 YSLEER. As DNA, the CDR3 is TGCGCCAGCAGCCAAGTCGGCGGGAGATGGGGTGAGCAGTTCTTC. It specifies CASSQVGGRWGEQFF.

This chain joins TRBV15 and TRBJ1-5; 7 bases are shared with TRBD1. The CDR3 has 14 residues. The ends lost 5 bases at V and 5 bases at J; junction bases unmatched: 6. From germline, CDR1 is LNHNV and CDR2 YYDKDF (reference sequence). CDR3 region: CATSSRTGYQPQHF. The CDR3 region has the DNA TGTGCCACCAGCTCCCGGACAGGCTATCAGCCCCAGCATTTT.

This clone appeared a few times. V is TRBV5-6 and J is TRBJ2-1; D ambiguous. The V end was cut by 4 bases, the J end by 5 bases, with 4 bases between. In germline, CDR1 is SGHDT, CDR2 YYEEEE. The CDR3 totals 11 residues. The CDR3 bases are TGTGCCAGCAGCACCCACAATGAGCAGTTCTTC. It is translated as CASSTHNEQFF.

Remarks on this clone: Compared with germline, one end of the junction differs, possibly owing to a read error. The genes are TRBV14 and TRBJ2-2; D unresolved. Germline CDR1 SGHDN, CDR2 FVKESK. The CDR3 has 12 amino acids. CDR3 region: CASNQSGWELFF. The CDR3, as DNA: TGTGCCAGCAACCAAAGTGGGTGGGAGCTGTTTTTT.

The V call is TRBV7-9, the J call TRBJ2-1; no clear D. From germline, CDR1 is SEHNR and CDR2 FQNEAQ (reference sequence). There are 11 residues in the CDR3. Trimming took off 7 bases at V and 7 bases at J, with 8 bases between the two ends. CDR3 in amino acids: CASIFDNEQFF. The DNA of the CDR3 is TGTGCCAGCATTTTCGATAATGAGCAGTTCTTC.

V is TRBV11-2 and J is TRBJ2-1; TRBD2 aligns across 15 bases. The ends lost 4 bases at V and 7 bases at J; junction bases unmatched: 11. Germline CDR1 and CDR2: SGHAT and FQNNGV. The CDR3 spans 18 residues. The CDR3 region has the DNA TGTGCCAGCAGCTCGGGACTAGCGGGAGGTGCACCGTGGAATGAGCAGTTCTTC. The encoded protein is CASSSGLAGGAPWNEQFF.

The chain employs TRBV18 and TRBJ2-2, with D uncertain. The CDR3 is 12 residues long. CDR1 and CDR2 from the germline V gene are KGHSH and LQKENI. V dropped 2 bases and J dropped 7 bases, with 5 bases sitting between them. CDR3: CASSPYGGELFF. The CDR3, as DNA: TGTGCCAGCTCACCATACGGCGGGGAGCTGTTTTTT.

This clone was seen a few times. The J gene is TRBJ2-3, the V gene TRBV10-3; TRBD1 matches 10 bases. The CDR3 consists of 15 residues. In germline, CDR1 is ENHRY, CDR2 SYGVKD. J was trimmed by 0 bases and V by 8 bases; bases with no gene match: 5. The DNA of the CDR3 is TGTGCCATCGGTCGACAGGGGGCGAGCACAGATACGCAGTATTTT. As protein: CAIGRQGASTDTQYF.

This chain links TRBV15 with TRBJ2-5; 8 bases line up with TRBD2. The CDR3 spans 14 residues. Germline V gene data show CDR1 as LNHNV and CDR2 as YYDKDF (reference sequence). V dropped 3 bases and J dropped 5; count of bases not matched to a gene: 5. The CDR3 DNA reads as TGTGCCACCAGCAGGACAGCGGGAGTGGAGACCCAGTACTTC. It is translated as CATSRTAGVETQYF.

In this sample, this clone turned up a few times. This sequence joins TRBV9 and TRBJ2-1, with a possible D match to TRBD2 (6 bases). CDR1 and CDR2 (germline): SGDLS, YYNGEE. Trimming shortened V by 0 bases and J by 10 bases, and 17 bases separated the two germline ends. CDR3 length: 15 amino acids. CDR3 nucleotide sequence: TGTGCCAGCAGCGTAGATGGGCTAGCGATACGGGAGCAGTTCTTC. It translates to CASSVDGLAIREQFF.

This clone has a handful of counts. The same CDR3 also results from other DNA sequences found in this sample. The V call is TRBV5-4, the J call TRBJ1-2; 9 bases are a match to TRBD1. After removal of 3 bases from V and 8 bases from J, the junction contained 5 bases not matched to a gene. The CDR3 runs 13 residues. Germline CDR1 and CDR2: SGHNT and YYREEE (reference sequence). DNA for the CDR3: TGTGCCAGCAGCTGGACAGGGGCAGAGGGCTACACCTTC. This sequence encodes CASSWTGAEGYTF.

The chain joins TRBV2 to TRBJ2-7; D may be TRBD1 (5 bases). Germline lookup yields CDR1 SNHLY and CDR2 FYNNEI. The CDR3 covers 10 residues. The V end was cut by 8 bases, the J end by 3 bases, with 5 bases between. CDR3 DNA sequence: TGTGCCAGCGGACACTACGAGCAGTACTTC. This gives the protein CASGHYEQYF.

This clone has only a few counts. The chain joins TRBV2 to TRBJ2-5; no definite D call. The CDR3 extends over 13 amino acids. Germline V gene lookup returns CDR1 SNHLY and CDR2 FYNNEI. Trimming removed 10 bases at V and 2 bases at J, with 14 bases between. As DNA, the CDR3 is TGTGCCACTCAGACGGTGGAACAAGAGACCCAGTACTTC. Its protein product is CATQTVEQETQYF.

This clone was observed a handful of times. V and J are TRBV11-1 and TRBJ2-2; 8 nucleotides match TRBD1. Germline V CDR1 and CDR2: SGHAT, FQDESV (reference sequence). The CDR3 has 15 residues. J gave up 4 bases and V 3 bases, and 4 bases lay outside the gene matches. CDR3 nucleotides: TGTGCCAGCAGCTTTGGGACAGGTTTCACCGGGGAGCTGTTTTTT. It codes for CASSFGTGFTGELFF.

The chain links TRBV7-9 to TRBJ1-3, with D possibly matching TRBD1 (6 bases). The V and J ends lost 5 bases and 0 bases respectively, with 14 bases between them. Germline V gene lookup returns CDR1 SEHNR and CDR2 FQNEAQ (reference sequence). The CDR3 has 16 amino acids. In DNA, the CDR3 is TGTGCCAGCAGCCCCCCAGGGGAACCCTCTGGAAACACCATATATTTT. It is translated as CASSPPGEPSGNTIYF.

This chain links TRBV5-4 with TRBJ2-7; 13 bases are a match to TRBD2. The CDR3 totals 17 residues. The ends lost 0 bases at V and 1 base at J; junction bases unmatched: 4. Germline V lookup: CDR1 SGHNT, CDR2 YYREEE (reference sequence). The CDR3 sequence: CASSLVLTSGRSYEQYF. CDR3 bases: TGTGCCAGCAGCTTGGTTTTGACTAGCGGGAGGTCCTACGAGCAGTACTTC.

Remarks on this clone: Other nucleotide sequences in the sample specify the same CDR3. V gene TRBV11-2 combines with J gene TRBJ2-1, with a tentative D call TRBD2 (6 bases). CDR1 SGHAT and CDR2 FQNNGV come from the germline V gene. Between the trimmed V and J ends, which lost 5 bases and 0 bases, there was a span of 11 bases. The CDR3 spans 15 residues. CDR3 amino acids: CASSLGGSSYNEQFF. As DNA, the CDR3 is TGTGCCAGCAGCCTGGGGGGTAGCTCCTACAATGAGCAGTTCTTC.

The rearrangement joins TRBV2 to TRBJ2-6; D may correspond to TRBD1 or TRBD2 (5 bases each). Germline CDR1 and CDR2: SNHLY and FYNNEI. The CDR3 consists of 18 residues. V shed 7 bases and J shed 0 bases, with 19 bases lying between them. CDR3 sequence reads: CASTPRDRTSSGANVLTF. CDR3 in DNA: TGTGCCAGCACCCCCCGGGACCGTACATCCTCTGGGGCCAACGTCCTGACTTTC. Full variable domain (remainder filled in from reference TRBV2 and TRBJ2-6): EPEVTQTPSHQVTQMGQEVILRCVPISNHLYFYWYRQILGQKVEFLVSFYNNEISEKSEIFDDQFSVERPDGSNFTLKIRSTKLEDSAMYFCASTPRDRTSSGANVLTFGAGSRLTVL.

The sample holds a few counts of this clone. This chain joins TRBV10-3 and TRBJ1-3, with D unclear. V lost 0 bases to trimming and J lost 0 bases, with 9 bases between them. This CDR3 has 16 amino acids. From germline, CDR1 is ENHRY and CDR2 SYGVKD. CDR3 sequence: CAISESGPLSGNTIYF. In DNA form, the CDR3 reads TGTGCCATCAGTGAGTCGGGTCCGCTCTCTGGAAACACCATATATTTT.

The chain is built from TRBV2 and TRBJ2-7; D may match TRBD1 or TRBD2 (5 bases each). The CDR3 is 12 residues long. Trimming cost V 11 bases and J 0 bases, with 11 bases left between them. CDR1 and CDR2 (germline): SNHLY, FYNNEI. DNA for the CDR3: TGTGCCGGGGGAGTAAACTCCTACGAGCAGTACTTC. It encodes CAGGVNSYEQYF.

The V call is TRBV9, the J call TRBJ2-7; TRBD1 matches at 7 bases. V lost 0 bases, J lost 0 bases, and 9 bases stayed unmatched. The CDR3 is 17 residues long. The germline V gene encodes CDR1 SGDLS and CDR2 YYNGEE. The CDR3 loop reads CASSVELGTAHSYEQYF. CDR3 DNA: TGTGCCAGCAGCGTAGAATTAGGGACAGCCCACTCCTACGAGCAGTACTTC.

The chain joins TRBV27 to TRBJ2-7; D is possibly TRBD2 (7 bases). CDR1 and CDR2 from the germline V gene are MNHEY and SMNVEV (reference sequence). The CDR3 is 15 residues long. V shed 3 bases and J shed 4 bases, with 16 bases lying between them. CDR3 coding DNA: TGTGCCAGCAGTTTGGAGTGGGGGGGACAATACGAGCAGTACTTC. This gives the protein CASSLEWGGQYEQYF.

J is TRBJ2-2 and V is TRBV2; 7 bases agree with TRBD1. The length of the CDR3 is 14 residues. V was pared by 4 bases and J by 5 bases, with 4 bases of the junction left unmatched. From germline, CDR1 is SNHLY and CDR2 FYNNEI. The CDR3 region has the DNA TGTGCCAGCAGTGGACTCAGGGGGACCGGGGAGCTGTTTTTT. This encodes CASSGLRGTGELFF. The whole variable domain, filled in from reference TRBV2 and TRBJ2-2, reads EPEVTQTPSHQVTQMGQEVILRCVPISNHLYFYWYRQILGQKVEFLVSFYNNEISEKSEIFDDQFSVERPDGSNFTLKIRSTKLEDSAMYFCASSGLRGTGELFFGEGSRLTVL.

This clone was picked up a small number of times. V usage is TRBV27 and J usage is TRBJ2-7, with a possible D match to TRBD2 (5 bases). The CDR3 runs 13 residues. CDR1 is MNHEY, CDR2 SMNVEV, per germline (reference sequence). Trimming cost V 9 bases and J 4 bases, with 16 bases left between them. CDR3 coding DNA: TGTGCCAGTTACACTAGGGATGGTTACGAGCAGTACTTC. This translates into CASYTRDGYEQYF.

The chain joins TRBV7-9 to TRBJ2-1; TRBD1 agrees at 11 bases. With V trimmed by 4 bases and J by 7 bases, 15 bases remained unmatched. The CDR3 covers 18 residues. The germline V gene encodes CDR1 SEHNR and CDR2 FQNEAQ (reference sequence). Written as DNA, the CDR3 is TGTGCCAGCAGCTCGCTCCCCGGGGGGACAGGGGGAAATAATGAGCAGTTCTTC. Its translation is CASSSLPGGTGGNNEQFF.